The clone carrying this TCR beta chain has a single count. Its antigen is unidentified. The sample belongs to a study of cytomegalovirus exposure and HLA in healthy donors. Overall study findings and caveats: It is likely that the observed cluster of highly shared sequence variants was a sequencing artifact. Previous analysis showed most TCR beta V segments were productive about 90% or about 30% of the time.

V was clipped by 7 bases and J by 12 bases; unmatched bases: 7. The CDR3 has 12 residues. CDR1 is MNHEY, CDR2 SVGAGI, per germline. Healthy bone marrow donors made up the donors. Unrecorded immune exposures were likely, despite nominal health at sampling. The PCR had 60 Vbeta and 13 Jbeta primers. Data came from immunoSEQ multiplex PCR; TCRdb stores just in-frame clones and leaves some out. Here the sample spans 120,000 or so clones, roughly two thirds being singletons. The receptor's source is a man aged 25-45 years in good health and CMV-seropositive. V and J are TRBV6-5 and TRBJ2-1; TRBD2 matches at 9 bases. Material: PBMCs. In DNA form, the CDR3 reads TGTGCCAGCACATTCGCGGGAGGGCGGCAGTTCTTC. Residues: CASTFAGGRQFF.